This entry features one T cell receptor beta chain sequence. No antigen is known for it. Use of 60 Vbeta and 13 Jbeta primers characterized the PCR. This table comes from immunoSEQ multiplex PCR, and its TCRdb copy is limited to in-frame clones, with some not included. The profile shows around 100,000 clones, about 68% of them singletons. V was pared by 8 bases and J by 3 bases, with 10 bases of the junction left unmatched. CDR1 is MNHNS, CDR2 SASEGT, per germline. The CDR3 contains 15 residues. This sample is drawn from a study of cytomegalovirus exposure and HLA in healthy donors. Study-wide results and caveats: The later analysis indicated that the majority of CMV-associated TCR beta chains appeared HLA-restricted.

V usage is TRBV6-1 and J usage is TRBJ1-5, with 7 bases aligning to TRBD1. The TCR comes from a man aged 25-45 years in good health and CMV-seropositive. The sample consisted of PBMCs. The CDR3 nucleotides read TGTGCCAGCTCGATCCGGGACAGACTCAATCAGCCCCAGCATTTT. Translation gives CASSIRDRLNQPQHF.